A selection of T cell receptor beta chains follows, all from one sample in a study of CD8 T cells in Susac syndrome. TCRdb re-called the immunoSEQ multiplex PCR reads with MiXCR, one entry per CDR3 protein. The table has more than 95,000 distinct CDR3 sequences, roughly 93% seen once. Sequencing used CD4+ T cells from PBMCs. The source is a human donor with multiple sclerosis. CDR3s include the opening cysteine and the closing phenylalanine or tryptophan. D genes are given only for firm matches. Size values are once, few and many counts, or a class for expanded clones, and some rows have none.

abundance: .
d_gene: TRBD1
v_gene: TRBV5-4
j_gene: TRBJ1-4
CDR3nt: TGTGCCAGCAGCGTTCAGGGGGCAACTAATGAAAAACTGTTTTTT
CDR3aa: CASSVQGATNEKLFF

abundance: .
d_gene: TRBD1
v_gene: TRBV7-9
j_gene: TRBJ1-5
CDR3nt: TGTGCCAGCACCACAGGACAGGATGTTAATAGCAATCAGCCCCAGCATTTT
CDR3aa: CASTTGQDVNSNQPQHF

abundance: .
d_gene: .
v_gene: TRBV5-1
j_gene: TRBJ2-4
CDR3nt: TGCGCCAGCAACCCTGGGACGGTTGTGGCCAAAAACATTCAGTACTTC
CDR3aa: CASNPGTVVAKNIQYF

abundance: .
d_gene: TRBD1
v_gene: TRBV7-3
j_gene: TRBJ2-2
CDR3nt: TGTGCCAGCAGGGGGGACAGTAACACCGGGGAGCTGTTTTTT
CDR3aa: CASRGDSNTGELFF

abundance: .
d_gene: .
v_gene: TRBV19
j_gene: TRBJ2-1
CDR3nt: TGTGCCAGTAGTATTGCGGATTACAATGAGCAGTTCTTC
CDR3aa: CASSIADYNEQFF

abundance: .
d_gene: TRBD2
v_gene: TRBV28
j_gene: TRBJ2-7
CDR3nt: TGTGCCAGCAGTTCACCTCTTCCTAGCGGGGGATACGAGCAGTACTTC
CDR3aa: CASSSPLPSGGYEQYF

abundance: .
d_gene: .
v_gene: TRBV24-1
j_gene: TRBJ2-1
CDR3nt: TGTGCCACCAGTCCCTCAGGGAGGTCCCACAATGAGCAGTTCTTC
CDR3aa: CATSPSGRSHNEQFF

abundance: .
d_gene: TRBD1
v_gene: TRBV28
j_gene: TRBJ1-2
CDR3nt: TGTGCCAGCAGTTTAGGTAGACCTGGGGACAGGGCGCCTTATGGCTACACCTTC
CDR3aa: CASSLGRPGDRAPYGYTF

abundance: .
d_gene: .
v_gene: TRBV7-3
j_gene: TRBJ2-3
CDR3nt: TGTGCCAGCAGCTTACAGGGCAGGGGAACAGATACGCAGTATTTT
CDR3aa: CASSLQGRGTDTQYF

abundance: .
d_gene: TRBD1
v_gene: TRBV6-2/TRBV6-3
j_gene: TRBJ1-5
CDR3nt: TGTGCCAGCAGTGCGACAGGGGAAGAACAGCCCCAGCATTTT
CDR3aa: CASSATGEEQPQHF

abundance: once
d_gene: .
v_gene: TRBV9
j_gene: TRBJ1-2
CDR3nt: TGTGCCAGCAGCCCTACCCTTTGGGCTGGCTACACCTTC
CDR3aa: CASSPTLWAGYTF

abundance: .
d_gene: .
v_gene: TRBV6-5
j_gene: TRBJ1-2
CDR3nt: TGTGCCAGCAGCCCTCAATTGGGGCACTATGGCTACACCTTC
CDR3aa: CASSPQLGHYGYTF

abundance: once
d_gene: .
v_gene: TRBV27
j_gene: TRBJ2-3
CDR3nt: TGTGCCAGCAGTCCCCTACTGACAGATACGCAGTATTTT
CDR3aa: CASSPLLTDTQYF

abundance: once
d_gene: .
v_gene: TRBV19
j_gene: TRBJ1-2
CDR3nt: TGTGCCAGTAGTATGGGGTCGGGGCCCGGTGGCTACACCTTC
CDR3aa: CASSMGSGPGGYTF

abundance: .
d_gene: TRBD1
v_gene: TRBV29-1
j_gene: TRBJ2-2
CDR3nt: TGCAGCGGGGACAGGGCGGGCACCGGGGAGCTGTTTTTT
CDR3aa: CSGDRAGTGELFF

abundance: .
d_gene: .
v_gene: TRBV20-1
j_gene: TRBJ1-3
CDR3nt: TGCAGTGCTACAGGGAGCTCTGGAAACACCATATATTTT
CDR3aa: CSATGSSGNTIYF

abundance: .
d_gene: .
v_gene: TRBV4-2
j_gene: TRBJ1-5
CDR3nt: TGTGCCAGCAGCCAAGTTATGGCTAATCAGCCCCAGCATTTT
CDR3aa: CASSQVMANQPQHF

abundance: .
d_gene: .
v_gene: TRBV5-6
j_gene: TRBJ1-2
CDR3nt: TGTGCCAGCAGCTTTCCCGTCGAGGTCTATGGCTACACCTTC
CDR3aa: CASSFPVEVYGYTF

abundance: once
d_gene: .
v_gene: TRBV24-1
j_gene: TRBJ2-6
CDR3nt: TGTGCCACCCAAGACTCTGGGGCCAACGTCCTGACTTTC
CDR3aa: CATQDSGANVLTF

abundance: .
d_gene: .
v_gene: TRBV7-3
j_gene: TRBJ2-2
CDR3nt: TGTGCCAGCAGCTTAAGTTCAACAGCGAACACCGGGGAGCTGTTTTTT
CDR3aa: CASSLSSTANTGELFF

abundance: .
d_gene: TRBD1
v_gene: TRBV12-3/TRBV12-4
j_gene: TRBJ2-3
CDR3nt: TGTGCCAGCGACAGGGGATACGAGGCAGATACGCAGTATTTT
CDR3aa: CASDRGYEADTQYF

abundance: .
d_gene: .
v_gene: TRBV18
j_gene: TRBJ2-2
CDR3nt: TGTGCCAGCTCATCTGAAAGCGGGCGGAACACCGGGGAGCTGTTTTTT
CDR3aa: CASSSESGRNTGELFF

abundance: .
d_gene: .
v_gene: TRBV29-1
j_gene: TRBJ1-2
CDR3nt: TGCAGCGTTGAAGATTCAGGGGTATTTAACTATGGCTACACCTTC
CDR3aa: CSVEDSGVFNYGYTF

abundance: .
d_gene: .
v_gene: TRBV4-2
j_gene: TRBJ1-4
CDR3nt: TGTGCCAGCAGTACAGGGACGGATAATGAAAAACTGTTTTTT
CDR3aa: CASSTGTDNEKLFF

abundance: .
d_gene: .
v_gene: TRBV4-1
j_gene: TRBJ2-2
CDR3nt: TGCGCCAGCAGCCAGGTGGGCAGGTCAAGCACCGGGGAGCTGTTTTTT
CDR3aa: CASSQVGRSSTGELFF

abundance: .
d_gene: TRBD1
v_gene: TRBV6-1
j_gene: TRBJ1-1
CDR3nt: TGTGCCAGCAGAAACGGCCAGGGGGCCACAAGCACTGAAGCTTTCTTT
CDR3aa: CASRNGQGATSTEAFF

abundance: .
d_gene: .
v_gene: TRBV11-2
j_gene: TRBJ1-1
CDR3nt: TGTGCCAGCAGCCCGCCCGGGTACCACACTGAAGCTTTCTTT
CDR3aa: CASSPPGYHTEAFF

abundance: once
d_gene: TRBD2
v_gene: TRBV20-1
j_gene: TRBJ2-7
CDR3nt: TGCAGTGCCAAGCGGGGGGCAACCTACGAGCAGTACTTC
CDR3aa: CSAKRGATYEQYF

abundance: .
d_gene: .
v_gene: TRBV19
j_gene: TRBJ1-1
CDR3nt: TGTGCCACCCTCAACCTCAGGGTCCGGGACACTGAAGCTTTCTTT
CDR3aa: CATLNLRVRDTEAFF

abundance: .
d_gene: TRBD1
v_gene: TRBV27
j_gene: TRBJ1-2
CDR3nt: TGTGCCAGCAGTAGACAGGGGGCAGGTATCTATGGCTACACCTTC
CDR3aa: CASSRQGAGIYGYTF

abundance: .
d_gene: .
v_gene: TRBV9
j_gene: TRBJ2-2
CDR3nt: TGTGCCAGCAGCGTAGTTGCGGACGGGGAGCTGTTTTTT
CDR3aa: CASSVVADGELFF

abundance: once
d_gene: .
v_gene: TRBV7-2
j_gene: TRBJ1-4
CDR3nt: TGTGCCAGCAGCTTAGAGGTGGCAGCAACTAATGAAAAACTGTTTTTT
CDR3aa: CASSLEVAATNEKLFF

abundance: .
d_gene: .
v_gene: TRBV2
j_gene: TRBJ1-2
CDR3nt: TGTGCCAGCAGTGAAACAGGACAAGGCTACACCTTC
CDR3aa: CASSETGQGYTF

abundance: .
d_gene: .
v_gene: TRBV11-2
j_gene: TRBJ1-1
CDR3nt: TGTGCCAGCAGTTTGGTGGGGAACACTGAAGCTTTCTTT
CDR3aa: CASSLVGNTEAFF

abundance: .
d_gene: .
v_gene: TRBV20-1
j_gene: TRBJ1-3
CDR3nt: TGCAGTGCTAGAGAAGGAGGGGTTGGAAACACCATATATTTT
CDR3aa: CSAREGGVGNTIYF

abundance: .
d_gene: TRBD1
v_gene: TRBV20-1
j_gene: TRBJ1-1
CDR3nt: TGCAGTGCTCGTACAGGGGGGCCGGCTTTCTTT
CDR3aa: CSARTGGPAFF

abundance: .
d_gene: TRBD2
v_gene: TRBV30
j_gene: TRBJ2-3
CDR3nt: TGTGCCTGGAGTGTACTAGCGGGGGGTAAGGATACGCAGTATTTT
CDR3aa: CAWSVLAGGKDTQYF

abundance: .
d_gene: .
v_gene: TRBV7-3
j_gene: TRBJ1-1
CDR3nt: TGTGCCAGCAGCTTGAATTCCCGGGGGACAGAAGCTTTCTTT
CDR3aa: CASSLNSRGTEAFF

abundance: .
d_gene: .
v_gene: TRBV20-1
j_gene: TRBJ2-5
CDR3nt: TGCAGTGCTAGGTTATTAACTCCAGGCCCGGGCGTAGAGACCCAGTACTTC
CDR3aa: CSARLLTPGPGVETQYF

abundance: .
d_gene: .
v_gene: TRBV2
j_gene: TRBJ2-2
CDR3nt: TGTGCCAGCCGGGCCAGCTTCGTCGGGGAGCTGTTTTTT
CDR3aa: CASRASFVGELFF

abundance: .
d_gene: TRBD2
v_gene: TRBV7-6
j_gene: TRBJ2-2
CDR3nt: TGTGCCAGCAGCCCTAGCGGGGGATACACCGGGGAGCTGTTTTTT
CDR3aa: CASSPSGGYTGELFF

abundance: .
d_gene: .
v_gene: TRBV7-9
j_gene: TRBJ1-3
CDR3nt: TGTGCCAGCACCCGAGGTCAGGGAATCTCTGGAAACACCATATATTTT
CDR3aa: CASTRGQGISGNTIYF

abundance: .
d_gene: .
v_gene: TRBV4-3
j_gene: TRBJ1-5
CDR3nt: TGCGCCAGCAGCCAAGTACCGGGTTCGAATCAGCCCCAGCATTTT
CDR3aa: CASSQVPGSNQPQHF

abundance: .
d_gene: .
v_gene: TRBV20-1
j_gene: TRBJ1-1
CDR3nt: TGCAGTGCTAGAGATACTTATGAAGCTTTCTTT
CDR3aa: CSARDTYEAFF

abundance: .
d_gene: .
v_gene: TRBV30
j_gene: TRBJ1-2
CDR3nt: TGTGCCTGGAGCCCGAGGGCTGTTGACTATGGCTACACCTTC
CDR3aa: CAWSPRAVDYGYTF

abundance: .
d_gene: .
v_gene: TRBV19
j_gene: TRBJ2-3
CDR3nt: TGTGCCAGTGGCATGAGCGGTGCGGATACGCAGTATTTT
CDR3aa: CASGMSGADTQYF

abundance: .
d_gene: TRBD2
v_gene: TRBV6-2/TRBV6-3
j_gene: TRBJ2-7
CDR3nt: TGTGCCAGCAGTTACTCTGGACTAGCGGGGGCCTACGAGCAGTACTTC
CDR3aa: CASSYSGLAGAYEQYF